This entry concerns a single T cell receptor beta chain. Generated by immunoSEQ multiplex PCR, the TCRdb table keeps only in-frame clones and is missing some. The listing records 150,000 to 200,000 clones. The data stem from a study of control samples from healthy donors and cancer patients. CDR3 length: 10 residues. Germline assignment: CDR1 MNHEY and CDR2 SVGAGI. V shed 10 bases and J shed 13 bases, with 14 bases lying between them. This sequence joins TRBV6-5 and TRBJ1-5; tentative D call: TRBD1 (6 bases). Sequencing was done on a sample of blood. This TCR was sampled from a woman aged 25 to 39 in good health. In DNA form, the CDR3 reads TGTGCCACTACCGAAACAGGGCAGCATTTT. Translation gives CATTETGQHF.